This T cell receptor beta chain was observed in a study of shared clonotypes between healthy human individuals. The method was immunoSEQ multiplex PCR; TCRdb's version includes in-frame clones alone and lacks a portion of them. The sample has over 700,000 clones; 72% are singletons. Germline values: CDR1 LNHNV, CDR2 YYDKDF (reference sequence). The CDR3 spans 15 residues. The chain recombines TRBV15 with TRBJ2-5; 7 bases fit TRBD2. The DNA end favors TRBJ2-7, so the J call may be wrong. The source is a woman in her 30s in good health. Input material: memory CD4+ T cells sorted from blood. Subset noted: CD45RA-negative fraction. The CDR3 DNA reads as TGTGCCACCAGCAGAGGGCCCAGGGAGGGCTACGAGCAGTACTTC. Translated, it gives CATSRGPREGYEQYF.